The 17 T cell receptor beta chains reported below all come from one sample, sequenced in a study of blood T cell repertoires in COVID-19. Produced via immunoSEQ multiplex PCR; TCRdb's table is partial and in-frame only. The table has tens of thousands of clones, about 91% seen once; the top ten hold 4.5% to 5%. Source material: peripheral blood. These receptors came from a woman between 65 and 79 years old with active COVID-19.

CDR3: CASSLRAGGPETQYF. The CDR3 coding sequence is TGTGCCAGCAGCTTGAGGGCGGGGGGGCCGGAGACCCAGTACTTC. The J gene is TRBJ2-5, the V gene TRBV11-3; 9 bases fit TRBD2. Trimming at V came to 3 bases and at J to 5 bases, leaving 7 bases not matched to a gene. Germline CDR1 reads SGHNT; CDR2 reads YENEEA. The CDR3 loop spans 15 amino acids.

The rearrangement links TRBV4-3 to TRBJ2-2, with 7 nucleotides matching TRBD1. Germline V gene sequence: CDR1 LGHNA, CDR2 YSLEER. The V and J ends lost 1 base and 3 bases, in that order; junction bases with no gene match: 8. The CDR3 runs to 17 residues. The CDR3 nucleotides are TGCGCCAGCAGCCAAGGGCAGGTAGGGGGCCACACCGGGGAGCTGTTTTTT. Translation gives CASSQGQVGGHTGELFF.

Only one count was recorded for this clone. The CDR3 coding sequence is TGTGCCAGCAGTGAGAACGGTGGGAACACTGAAGCTTTCTTT. This sequence encodes CASSENGGNTEAFF. This chain connects TRBV2 to TRBJ1-1; no definite D call. The germline V and J ends were trimmed by 3 bases and 1 base, with 9 bases remaining between them. CDR3 length equals 14 residues. From germline, CDR1 is SNHLY and CDR2 FYNNEI.

The rearrangement joins TRBV4-3 to TRBJ2-2, with 7 bases fitting TRBD2. J lost 5 bases, V lost 0 bases, and 6 bases had no gene match. The CDR3 is 16 amino acids. Looked up from germline, CDR1 is LGHNA and CDR2 is YSLEER. As DNA, the CDR3 is TGCGCCAGCAGCCAAGAATGGACTAGTTGGACCGGGGAGCTGTTTTTT. It is translated as CASSQEWTSWTGELFF.

This chain links TRBV20-1 with TRBJ1-5; D is ambiguous. Trimming cost V 4 bases and J 2 bases, with 6 bases left between them. The germline CDR1 and CDR2 sequences are DFQATT and SNEGSKA (reference sequence). The length of the CDR3 is 12 residues. CDR3 amino acids: CSAIDGNQPQHF. CDR3 sequence (DNA): TGCAGTGCTATTGACGGCAATCAGCCCCAGCATTTT.

This clone showed up just once. The chain recombines TRBV2 with TRBJ2-3; D gene unclear. The CDR3 spans 15 residues. V was trimmed by 8 bases and J by 1 base, leaving 16 bases between them. Germline loops: CDR1 SNHLY, CDR2 FYNNEI. CDR3 in DNA: TGTGCCAGCCTCCTCCTAGTATTCGGCACAGATACGCAGTATTTT. It codes for CASLLLVFGTDTQYF.

The chain employs TRBV6-1 and TRBJ2-7; D uncertain. The CDR3 runs to 15 residues. Trimming cost V 3 bases and J 2 bases, with 14 bases left between them. The germline CDR1 and CDR2 sequences are MNHNS and SASEGT. The CDR3 sequence: CASSDVVGIPYEQYF. The CDR3 nucleotides read TGTGCCAGCAGTGACGTGGTGGGCATTCCCTACGAGCAGTACTTC.

The V and J genes are TRBV6-6 and TRBJ2-7; D may be TRBD2 (5 bases). CDR1 is MNHNY and CDR2 is SVGAGI in the germline V gene (reference sequence). The CDR3 extends over 18 amino acids. Trimming cost V 5 bases and J 5 bases, with 28 bases left between them. Written as DNA, the CDR3 is TGTGCCAGCAGTCGAAAGTCCTCGAATAGCCTCACTAGGGACGAGCAGTACTTC. It translates to CASSRKSSNSLTRDEQYF.

The table lists this clone with a count of one. The chain recombines TRBV20-1 with TRBJ2-7; D is uncertain. The CDR3 has 14 residues. V lost 3 bases and J lost 0, with 12 bases in between. Per the germline V gene, CDR1 is DFQATT and CDR2 is SNEGSKA (reference sequence). CDR3 sequence reads: CSASLTISSYEQYF. Written as DNA, the CDR3 is TGCAGTGCTAGTCTGACAATTTCCTCCTACGAGCAGTACTTC.

The chain has TRBV28 and TRBJ2-3, with 7 bases matching TRBD2. V shed 4 bases and J 6 bases; nucleotides not matched to a gene: 7. Germline CDR1 MDHEN, CDR2 SYDVKM. The CDR3 is 14 residues long. This CDR3 is CASSSSGGLDTQYF. In DNA form, the CDR3 reads TGTGCCAGCAGTTCCTCGGGGGGTCTGGATACGCAGTATTTT. Full variable domain (outside the CDR3, taken from reference TRBV28 and TRBJ2-3): DVKVTQSSRYLVKRTGEKVFLECVQDMDHENMFWYRQDPGLGLRLIYFSYDVKMKEKGDIPEGYSVSREKKERFSLILESASTNQTSMYLCASSSSGGLDTQYFGPGTRLTVL.

This clone was seen only once. J is TRBJ2-3 and V is TRBV11-2, with D unresolved. V dropped 2 bases and J dropped 8 bases, with 11 bases sitting between them. Looked up from germline, CDR1 is SGHAT and CDR2 is FQNNGV. The CDR3 runs 13 residues. The DNA of the CDR3 is TGTGCCAGCAGCTTATTAGAGTCCGGTACGCAGTATTTT. Translating gives CASSLLESGTQYF.

The chain carries TRBV5-1 and TRBJ2-3, with 8 nucleotides matching TRBD2. In germline, CDR1 is SGHRS, CDR2 YFSETQ. J gave up 1 base and V 4 bases, and 5 bases lay outside the gene matches. The CDR3 has 15 residues. This CDR3 reads CASSPAGGRTDTQYF. Written as DNA, the CDR3 is TGCGCCAGCAGCCCCGCGGGGGGACGCACAGATACGCAGTATTTT.

The chain is built from TRBV27 and TRBJ1-1, with TRBD1 as a possible D gene (5 bases). The CDR3 totals 14 residues. The V end lost 3 bases, the J end lost 3 bases, and 11 bases lay between the germline ends. Per the germline V gene, CDR1 is MNHEY and CDR2 is SMNVEV (reference sequence). The CDR3 bases are TGTGCCAGCAGTTTGGGGCGGTGGCACACTGAAGCTTTCTTT. It codes for CASSLGRWHTEAFF.

The chain has TRBV29-1 and TRBJ2-3; D is ambiguous. The V gene's germline CDR1 is SQVTM and CDR2 ANQGSEA. CDR3 length: 12 amino acids. V was cut by 3 bases and J by 4 bases, with 8 bases left in between. The CDR3 DNA is TGCAGCGTTGAGGAGCGTTCAGATACGCAGTATTTT. This gives the protein CSVEERSDTQYF.

The chain joins TRBV10-1 to TRBJ2-3; 7 bases match TRBD1. The CDR3 runs to 14 residues. Trimming cost V 8 bases and J 5 bases; bases outside gene matches: 10. Germline V gene sequence: CDR1 WNHNN, CDR2 SYGVQD (reference sequence). CDR3 nucleotide sequence: TGCGCCAGCTCGACAGGGCCCCCCGGAGATACGCAGTATTTT. This codes for CASSTGPPGDTQYF.

The CDR3 DNA reads TGCAGCGCTGCGACTAGCGGGGGAACAGAGCAGTACTTC. Translated, it gives CSAATSGGTEQYF. The rearrangement joins TRBV29-1 to TRBJ2-7; 12 bases match TRBD2. CDR1 is SQVTM, CDR2 ANQGSEA, per germline. With V trimmed by 7 bases and J by 7 bases, 8 bases remained unmatched. The CDR3 runs to 13 residues.

CDR3 sequence (DNA): TGTGCCAGCAGTTACGACTCTAATGAAAAACTGTTTTTT. This translates into CASSYDSNEKLFF. V usage is TRBV6-6 and J usage is TRBJ1-4, with D unresolved. Germline CDR1 is MNHNY and CDR2 is SVGAGI (reference sequence). Trimming removed 2 bases from V and 3 bases from J, with 4 bases in between. This CDR3 contains 13 residues.